These 17 T cell receptor beta chains originate from one sample sequenced in a study of response to subunit inactivated influenza vaccine. TCRdb called the RT-PCR reads again in MiXCR, with one record for every CDR3 protein. The table has over 150,000 distinct CDR3 sequences, roughly a tenth seen once; the top ten hold roughly 12%. The specimen was non-naive T cells sorted from PBMCs, collected 45 days after vaccination. Receptors originate from a middle-aged man who received an inactivated influenza vaccine.

This clonotype was seen only a few times. The chain links TRBV28 to TRBJ1-2, with TRBD1 matching 12 bases. V was clipped by 2 bases and J by 5 bases; unmatched bases: 3. This CDR3 comprises 15 residues. The germline CDR1 and CDR2 sequences are MDHEN and SYDVKM. CDR3 in amino acids: CASSLGTGGQYGYTF. CDR3 DNA: TGTGCCAGCAGTTTAGGGACAGGGGGCCAGTATGGCTACACCTTC.

The chain recombines TRBV20-1 with TRBJ2-2; 8 bases are shared with TRBD1. V lost 0 bases and J lost 6; bases outside the gene matches: 9. This CDR3 comprises 16 residues. The germline CDR1 and CDR2 sequences are DFQATT and SNEGSKA (reference sequence). In nucleotides, the CDR3 is TGCAGTGCTAGAGATCTGAGACAGGGGATGGCCGGGGAGCTGTTTTTT. This sequence encodes CSARDLRQGMAGELFF.

This clonotype came up a few times. The junction does not match germline at one end; this may be a read error. This chain joins TRBV6-2 or TRBV6-3 and TRBJ1-2, with D hard to call. This CDR3 region has 12 residues. Germline CDR1 and CDR2: MNHEY and SVGEGT. The CDR3 spells CASSYPDYGYTF. CDR3 coding DNA: TGTGCCAGCAGTTACCCTGACTACGGCTACACCTTC.

V gene TRBV20-1 combines with J gene TRBJ2-1; tentatively, D is TRBD1 or TRBD2 (6 bases each). The CDR3 covers 15 residues. The germline V gene encodes CDR1 DFQATT and CDR2 SNEGSKA (reference sequence). Trimming pared 1 base from V and 2 bases from J, leaving 12 bases between. CDR3 in DNA: TGCAGTGCTAGAGCCCTGGAGGGGGCCTACAATGAGCAGTTCTTC. It specifies CSARALEGAYNEQFF.

This clonotype was seen ten or more times. The V call is TRBV5-1, the J call TRBJ2-2; 7 nucleotides line up with TRBD1. The CDR3 is 15 amino acids. V gave up 9 bases and J gave up 0 bases; unmatched junction bases: 8. Germline V CDR1 and CDR2: SGHRS, YFSETQ. The CDR3 nucleotides read TGCGCCACCACGACAGGGCCGCCGAACACCGGGGAGCTGTTTTTT. It yields the protein CATTTGPPNTGELFF. The full variable domain, with the rest looked up from reference TRBV5-1 and TRBJ2-2, is KAGVTQTPRYLIKTRGQQVTLSCSPISGHRSVSWYQQTPGQGLQFLFEYFSETQRNKGNFPGRFSGRQFSNSRSEMNVSTLELGDSALYLCATTTGPPNTGELFFGEGSRLTVL.

The V and J genes are TRBV10-1 and TRBJ2-1; the D gene is possibly TRBD2 (5 bases). Trimming removed 0 bases from V and 7 bases from J, with 16 bases in between. From germline, CDR1 is WNHNN and CDR2 SYGVQD (reference sequence). The CDR3 is 16 amino acids. The DNA of the CDR3 is TGCGCCAGCAGTGAGTCCGGTCTAGCAAGTCTGAATGAGCAGTTCTTC. This translates into CASSESGLASLNEQFF.

Only a few counts were recorded for this clonotype. The chain is built from TRBV25-1 and TRBJ2-1; D ambiguous. The length of the CDR3 is 12 residues. Germline lookup yields CDR1 MGHDK and CDR2 SYGVNS. Deletions cut 1 base from V and 8 bases from J, with 6 bases between. CDR3 protein: CASSESLDEQFF. CDR3 in DNA: TGTGCCAGCAGTGAATCTTTGGATGAGCAGTTCTTC.

The genes are TRBV7-9 and TRBJ2-1; 11 positions match TRBD2. This CDR3 spans 14 amino acids. Per the germline V gene, CDR1 is SEHNR and CDR2 is FQNEAQ (reference sequence). V shed 5 bases, J shed 13 bases, and the junction held 10 bases outside the gene matches. CDR3 loop: CASSPRTSGSIQFF. The CDR3 region has the DNA TGTGCCAGCAGCCCGAGGACTAGCGGGTCTATTCAGTTCTTC.

This clonotype has a count of ten or more. V usage is TRBV7-6 and J usage is TRBJ1-5, with D unclear. Germline V lookup: CDR1 SGHVS, CDR2 FNYEAQ. V lost 3 bases and J 1 base, leaving 4 bases between the germline ends. The CDR3 length is 13 residues. CDR3 residues: CASSLTSNQPQHF. The CDR3 DNA reads as TGTGCCAGCAGCTTGACGAGCAATCAGCCCCAGCATTTT. The variable domain in full, with the rest retrieved from reference TRBV7-6 and TRBJ1-5, is GAGVSQSPRYKVTKRGQDVALRCDPISGHVSLYWYRQALGQGPEFLTYFNYEAQQDKSGLPNDRFSAERPEGSISTLTIQRTEQRDSAMYRCASSLTSNQPQHFGDGTRLSIL.

This clonotype was seen at least ten times. The chain uses TRBV29-1 and TRBJ1-1; unclear D gene. Between the trimmed V and J ends, which lost 4 bases and 1 base, there was a span of 10 bases. Germline assignment: CDR1 SQVTM and CDR2 ANQGSEA. The CDR3 spans 13 residues. This CDR3 reads CSVGEGRNTEAFF. CDR3 sequence (DNA): TGCAGCGTTGGTGAAGGAAGGAACACTGAAGCTTTCTTT.

This clonotype was detected ten times or more. This chain uses TRBV20-1 with TRBJ2-7; TRBD1 agrees at 7 bases. The ends lost 6 bases at V and 2 bases at J; junction bases unmatched: 13. The CDR3 has 15 amino acids. Per germline, CDR1 DFQATT and CDR2 SNEGSKA (reference sequence). DNA of the CDR3: TGCAGTGCCAACTCGCCCCGGGACAGTACCTACGAGCAGTACTTC. It translates to CSANSPRDSTYEQYF.

The sample holds a few counts of this clonotype. This sequence joins TRBV9 and TRBJ1-1; D ambiguous. The CDR3 contains 13 residues. CDR1 and CDR2 (germline): SGDLS, YYNGEE. V was pared by 7 bases and J by 0 bases, with 10 bases between. DNA for the CDR3: TGTGCCAGCGCACAGACACTGAACACTGAAGCTTTCTTT. It yields the protein CASAQTLNTEAFF.

This clonotype has a count of ten or more. The chain combines TRBV29-1 with TRBJ2-7, with a tentative D call TRBD1 (5 bases). Deletions cut 3 bases from V and 4 bases from J, with 10 bases between. CDR1 is SQVTM and CDR2 is ANQGSEA in the germline V gene. The CDR3 consists of 12 residues. CDR3 in amino acids: CSVESGRYEQYF. The DNA of the CDR3 is TGCAGCGTTGAGTCAGGGCGATACGAGCAGTACTTC.

This clonotype was seen more than once but under ten times. This chain uses TRBV6-1 with TRBJ1-2, with TRBD1 identical over 7 bases. V lost 8 bases, J lost 8 bases, and 11 bases stayed unmatched. Germline CDR1 and CDR2: MNHNS and SASEGT. This CDR3 is built from 13 residues. CDR3 sequence (DNA): TGTGCCAGCCATCGGACAGGTTCGTCAGGCTACACCTTC. Protein sequence: CASHRTGSSGYTF.

This clonotype has more than one count but fewer than ten. The rearrangement links TRBV12-3 or TRBV12-4 to TRBJ1-1; 9 bases map to TRBD1. The CDR3 totals 13 residues. V was pared by 4 bases and J by 9 bases, with 6 bases of the junction left unmatched. CDR3: CASSSGQGRQAFF. The CDR3 DNA reads as TGTGCCAGCAGTTCTGGACAGGGGAGACAAGCTTTCTTT.

The chain employs TRBV7-2 and TRBJ2-1; unclear D gene. Trimming stripped 5 bases from V and 7 bases from J, with 9 bases between. CDR1 is SGHTA, CDR2 FQGNSA, per germline. The length of the CDR3 is 12 residues. CDR3 in DNA: TGTGCCAGCAGCCCCCAGAGGAATGAGCAGTTCTTC. Translation: CASSPQRNEQFF. Complete variable domain (other parts from reference TRBV7-2 and TRBJ2-1): GAGVSQSPSNKVTEKGKDVELRCDPISGHTALYWYRQSLGQGLEFLIYFQGNSAPDKSGLPSDRFSAERTGGSVSTLTIQRTQQEDSAVYLCASSPQRNEQFFGPGTRLTVL.

This clonotype was observed at least ten times. At one end the junction does not follow the germline gene, possibly because of a read error. The CDR3 is CASSLSGRETQYF. The CDR3 DNA is TGTGCCAGCAGCTTATCAGGGAGAGAGACCCAGTACTTC. J is TRBJ2-5 and V is TRBV27; D tentatively reads TRBD1 or TRBD2 (5 bases each). Germline lookup yields CDR1 MNHEY and CDR2 SMNVEV (reference sequence). The CDR3 is 13 residues long.